This TCR beta chain was obtained from a study of blood T cell repertoires in COVID-19. Overall study context: Samples representing acute and convalescent COVID-19 were sourced from the United States, Italy and Spain. PBMCs, B-cell-depleted T cells, or T cells were the source of the cDNA or gDNA that made up the material.

Original methodology: Amplification of reference gene primers provided the estimated nucleated cell counts. Only in-frame clones appear in the TCRdb table, and some are missing; sequencing was by immunoSEQ multiplex PCR. D and trimming come from the DNA, and the V and J calls and clone size come from that table. The sample has approximately 240,000 clones, roughly 82% seen once. Germline CDR1 MGHDK, CDR2 SYGVNS. With V trimmed by 6 bases and J by 3 bases, 4 bases remained unmatched. The CDR3 covers 14 residues. The source is a woman of 80 years or more with active or convalescent COVID-19. The sample was peripheral blood. The chain combines TRBV25-1 with TRBJ2-7, with 11 positions matching TRBD2. CDR3 coding DNA: TGTGCCAGCAGGGTGACTAGCGGGATCTACGAGCAGTACTTC. Amino acid sequence: CASRVTSGIYEQYF.